This record looks at one T cell receptor (beta chain) sequence and its context. Its antigen is still unknown. This entry is derived from a study of shared clonotypes between healthy human individuals. The CDR3 totals 12 residues. Per germline, CDR1 SNHLY and CDR2 FYNNEI. V lost 4 bases and J lost 8, with 11 bases in between. Study-wide results and caveats: Apart from blood, nothing was sampled; tissue repertoires likely differ.

Genomic DNA from each subset was divided evenly over several immunoSEQ plates. Measured with immunoSEQ multiplex PCR; TCRdb has only the in-frame clones, and not every one. The data show hundreds of thousands of clones, around 78% seen once. The chain carries TRBV2 and TRBJ1-1; D remains ambiguous. Material for sequencing was PBMCs. This TCR derives from a middle-aged woman in good health. Some clones in this sample may be carry-over from other donors' samples. The CDR3 region is CASSVRPVEAFF. The CDR3 DNA follows: TGTGCCAGCAGTGTTAGGCCCGTGGAAGCTTTCTTT.